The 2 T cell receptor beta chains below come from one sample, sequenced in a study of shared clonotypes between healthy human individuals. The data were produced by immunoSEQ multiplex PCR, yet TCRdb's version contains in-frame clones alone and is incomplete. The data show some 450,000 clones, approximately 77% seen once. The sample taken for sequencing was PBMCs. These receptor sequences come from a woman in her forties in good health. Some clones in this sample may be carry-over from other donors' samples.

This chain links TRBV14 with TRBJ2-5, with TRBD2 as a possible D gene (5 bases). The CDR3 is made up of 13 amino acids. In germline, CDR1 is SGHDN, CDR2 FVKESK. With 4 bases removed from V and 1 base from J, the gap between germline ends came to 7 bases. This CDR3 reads CASSLRGQETQYF. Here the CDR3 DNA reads TGTGCCAGCAGCCTCCGGGGCCAAGAGACCCAGTACTTC.

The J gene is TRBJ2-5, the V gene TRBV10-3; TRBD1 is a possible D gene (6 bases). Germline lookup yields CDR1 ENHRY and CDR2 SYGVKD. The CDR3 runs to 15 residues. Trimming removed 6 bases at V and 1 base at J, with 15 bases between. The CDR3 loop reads CAISGNRESQETQYF. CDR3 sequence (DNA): TGTGCCATCAGCGGTAACAGGGAATCCCAAGAGACCCAGTACTTC.